The clone carrying this TCR beta chain was observed once. Its antigen remains unknown. PCR involved 60 Vbeta and 13 Jbeta primers. Repertoires were generated with immunoSEQ multiplex PCR, while TCRdb's copy carries only in-frame clones and drops some. Of about 170,000 clones in the sample, 70% to 90% were seen once. The sample belongs to a study of cytomegalovirus exposure and HLA in healthy donors. This CDR3 is 21 amino acids long. Trimming took off 2 bases at V and 6 bases at J, with 33 bases between the two ends. Per germline, CDR1 MDHEN and CDR2 SYDVKM. General study findings and limits: It was reported that TCR beta sequences correctly inferred the HLA-A and HLA-B alleles for most subjects.

The chain recombines TRBV28 with TRBJ2-3; the D call may be TRBD1 or TRBD2 (10 bases each). This TCR derives from a young woman in good health and CMV-seronegative. Sequenced: PBMCs. The CDR3 here is CASSLDRGQEREGHLEDTQYF. The CDR3, as DNA: TGTGCCAGCAGTTTAGACAGGGGGCAGGAGCGGGAGGGCCATCTGGAGGATACGCAGTATTTT.